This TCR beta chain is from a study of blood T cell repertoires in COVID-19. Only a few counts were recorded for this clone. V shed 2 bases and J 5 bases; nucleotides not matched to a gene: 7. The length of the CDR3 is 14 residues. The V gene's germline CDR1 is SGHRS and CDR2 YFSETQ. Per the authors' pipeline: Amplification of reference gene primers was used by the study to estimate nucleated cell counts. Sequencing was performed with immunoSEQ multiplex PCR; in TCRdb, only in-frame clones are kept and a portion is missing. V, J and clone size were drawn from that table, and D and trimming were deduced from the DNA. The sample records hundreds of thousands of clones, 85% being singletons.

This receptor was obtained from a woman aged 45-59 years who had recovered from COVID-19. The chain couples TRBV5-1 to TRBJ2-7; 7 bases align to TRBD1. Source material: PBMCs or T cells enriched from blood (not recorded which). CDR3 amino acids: CASSLFEGANEQYF. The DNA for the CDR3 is TGCGCCAGCAGCTTATTTGAGGGGGCGAACGAGCAGTACTTC. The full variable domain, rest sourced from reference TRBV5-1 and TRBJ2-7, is KAGVTQTPRYLIKTRGQQVTLSCSPISGHRSVSWYQQTPGQGLQFLFEYFSETQRNKGNFPGRFSGRQFSNSRSEMNVSTLELGDSALYLCASSLFEGANEQYFGPGTRLTVT.